Given below is one T cell receptor beta chain in context. The assay was immunoSEQ multiplex PCR, and TCRdb's table has in-frame clones only and misses some. The profile covers approximately 81,000 clones, none occurring a single time. These data come from a study of T cell clonality in common variable immunodeficiency. This clonotype was sampled from a person aged 18 to 70 in good health. Material for sequencing was peripheral blood mononuclear cells.

The CDR3 bases that were read are TGTGCCAGCAGACTCCCGACAGGGTCAAACACTGAA. Its protein is CASRLPTGSNTE. The CDR3 in its entirety is CASRLPTGSNTEAFF. The genes are TRBV7-9 and TRBJ1-1; 7 nucleotides align to TRBD1. The observed sequence ends 3 residues before the CDR3 terminus, with the missing tail filled in from the germline J gene. This CDR3 is built from 15 residues. J was trimmed by 2 bases and V by 6 bases; bases with no gene match: 9. Germline lookup yields CDR1 SEHNR and CDR2 FQNEAQ (reference sequence).